This passage covers 24 T cell receptor beta chains from one sample sequenced in a study of low-dose radiotherapy and immunotherapy resistance in tumors. Alpha- and beta-chain coverage of first-strand cDNA came from TRAV- and TRBV-specific primers. The authors ran roughly 20 PCR cycles to amplify TCRs with a constant-region primer and V-primer adapter. TCRdb reprocessed the reads via MiXCR and lists one record per CDR3 protein. This sample has about 58,000 distinct CDR3 sequences, with about 25% found just once. Time point in this sample: after trial treatment. This sample's treatment: LDRT plus nivolumab, ipilimumab, low-dose cyclophosphamide and aspirin (RACIN trial). This specimen consisted of PBMCs, obtained after low-dose radiotherapy plus immunotherapy. The receptors come from a male donor with prostate cancer.

This clonotype was seen many times. This chain uses TRBV6-2 or TRBV6-3 with TRBJ2-7, with 9 bases lining up with TRBD1. This CDR3 is 15 amino acids long. Germline V gene sequence: CDR1 MNHEY, CDR2 SVGEGT. With V trimmed by 5 bases and J by 5 bases, 10 bases remained unmatched. This CDR3 is CASSQTGQGFDEQYF. The CDR3 DNA follows: TGTGCCAGCAGTCAAACGGGACAGGGTTTCGACGAGCAGTACTTC.

This clonotype was picked up many times. This sequence joins TRBV23-1 and TRBJ2-7; TRBD1 aligns across 7 bases. TRBV23-1 is an ORF; its function is uncertain. This CDR3 comprises 14 residues. J lost 4 bases, V lost 6 bases, and 9 bases had no gene match. The chain's CDR3 is CASSPGQTSYEQYF. The DNA of the CDR3 is TGCGCCAGCAGCCCGGGACAGACCTCATACGAGCAGTACTTC.

This clonotype was counted a single time. This likely came from a read error, as a far larger clone is one base away. The genes are TRBV28 and TRBJ2-1; 8 nucleotides line up with TRBD1. Per germline, CDR1 MDHEN and CDR2 SYDVKM. This CDR3 has 14 amino acids. This CDR3 is CAGSLGQGLGEQFF. DNA for the CDR3: TGTGCCGGCAGTCTAGGACAGGGACTCGGTGAGCAGTTCTTC. The complete variable domain, with remaining parts taken from reference TRBV28 and TRBJ2-1, reads DVKVTQSSRYLVKRTGEKVFLECVQDMDHENMFWYRQDPGLGLRLIYFSYDVKMKEKGDIPEGYSVSREKKERFSLILESASTNQTSMYLCAGSLGQGLGEQFFGPGTRLTVL.

For this clonotype: A read error is the likely source, as a far larger clone sits one nucleotide away. The chain recombines TRBV10-3 with TRBJ2-2; 7 nucleotides agree with TRBD2. The CDR3 is 16 amino acids. J was trimmed by 6 bases and V by 5 bases; bases with no gene match: 12. Germline V gene lookup returns CDR1 ENHRY and CDR2 SYGVKD. CDR3 amino acids: CAISYLGSRGAGELFF. The DNA of the CDR3 is TGTGCCATCAGTTACTTGGGCTCCCGGGGGGCCGGGGAGCTGTTTTTT.

This clonotype has just a few counts. The chain is built from TRBV28 and TRBJ2-5, with D unresolved. This CDR3 has 11 residues. Germline-derived CDR1 and CDR2 are MDHEN and SYDVKM. The germline V and J ends were trimmed by 7 bases and 5 bases, with 8 bases remaining between them. CDR3 sequence (DNA): TGTGCCAGCATTTCAAGGGAGACCCAGTACTTC. Its protein is CASISRETQYF.

This clonotype was recorded at least ten times. A read error may account for a junction end that differs from germline. DNA for the CDR3: TGCGCCAGCAGCTTGGGGACTAGCGGGCAAACCTACGAGCAGTACTTC. Translation gives CASSLGTSGQTYEQYF. V gene TRBV11-2 combines with J gene TRBJ2-7, with 12 bases aligning to TRBD2. The CDR3 is 16 amino acids. Germline V CDR1 and CDR2: SGHAT, FQNNGV.

At least ten counts were recorded for this clonotype. The V call is TRBV18, the J call TRBJ2-5, with 7 bases lining up with TRBD2. This CDR3 region has 16 residues. In germline, CDR1 is KGHSH, CDR2 LQKENI. V lost 4 bases to trimming and J lost 5 bases; unmatched junction nucleotides: 13. DNA of the CDR3: TGTGCCAGCTCACTCTCCACCGGCGGGAGATCGGAGACCCAGTACTTC. The encoded protein is CASSLSTGGRSETQYF.

This clonotype has a count of ten or more. The chain joins TRBV29-1 to TRBJ1-1; D might be TRBD1 (6 bases). Trimming left V 4 bases short and J 4 bases short, with 13 bases between. Germline V CDR1 and CDR2: SQVTM, ANQGSEA. CDR3 length equals 13 residues. CDR3 sequence: CSVGTGLSTEAFF. The CDR3 nucleotides are TGCAGCGTTGGTACAGGGCTCAGCACTGAAGCTTTCTTT.

A word on this clonotype: This probably arose from a read error, given a far larger clone one base away. This chain links TRBV20-1 with TRBJ2-1, with TRBD2 matching over 15 bases. The CDR3 length is 15 residues. Looked up from germline, CDR1 is DFQATT and CDR2 is SNEGSKA (reference sequence). The V segment lost 1 base and the J segment 10 bases; nucleotides outside the gene matches: 5. For the CDR3, the DNA is TGCAGTGCTAGAGCCGGGACTAGCGGGAGGAACGAGCAGTTCTTC. Protein: CSARAGTSGRNEQFF.

This clonotype was seen repeatedly, ten times or more. V usage is TRBV5-5 and J usage is TRBJ1-1; D unresolved. The CDR3 is made up of 14 amino acids. V lost 0 bases and J lost 5, with 11 bases in between. Looked up from germline, CDR1 is SGHKS and CDR2 is YYEKEE (reference sequence). CDR3 in amino acids: CASSLGTEFTEAFF. CDR3 in DNA: TGTGCCAGCAGCTTGGGGACTGAGTTTACTGAAGCTTTCTTT. Using reference TRBV5-5 and TRBJ1-1 for the parts outside the CDR3, the full variable domain is DAGVTQSPTHLIKTRGQQVTLRCSPISGHKSVSWYQQVLGQGPQFIFQYYEKEERGRGNFPDRFSARQFPNYSSELNVNALLLGDSALYLCASSLGTEFTEAFFGQGTRLTVV.

This clonotype appeared many times. V usage is TRBV6-1 and J usage is TRBJ2-7; 9 bases match TRBD1. Per germline, CDR1 MNHNS and CDR2 SASEGT. Trimming cost V 6 bases and J 4 bases; bases outside gene matches: 10. The CDR3 loop spans 15 amino acids. CDR3 bases: TGTGCCAGCAGCCGGTCCGGGACAGGGCGATACGAGCAGTACTTC. Protein product: CASSRSGTGRYEQYF.

Ten or more counts support this clonotype. The chain couples TRBV28 to TRBJ2-7, with D possibly TRBD2 on 6 matching bases. CDR3 length: 15 amino acids. Germline loops: CDR1 MDHEN, CDR2 SYDVKM. Trimming cost V 2 bases and J 4 bases, with 15 bases left between them. The DNA for the CDR3 is TGTGCCAGCAGTTTAGTAGCTGGGGGGTCTTACGAGCAGTACTTC. Its translation: CASSLVAGGSYEQYF.

Many counts were recorded for this clonotype. The V and J genes are TRBV29-1 and TRBJ2-1; 9 bases map to TRBD2. J gave up 12 bases and V 3 bases, and 9 bases lay outside the gene matches. CDR3 length: 13 amino acids. Germline V gives CDR1 SQVTM, CDR2 ANQGSEA. The CDR3 coding sequence is TGCAGCGTTGAGGGTAGCGGGAGATCGTTGCAGTTCTTC. Its protein is CSVEGSGRSLQFF.

About this clonotype itself: This probably arose from a read error, given a far larger clone one base away. This sequence joins TRBV5-1 and TRBJ2-1, with no clear D. Germline V lookup: CDR1 SGHRS, CDR2 YFSETQ. The CDR3 consists of 14 residues. The V gene lost 0 bases and the J gene lost 10 bases, with 14 bases spanning the gap. CDR3 amino acids: CASSLEGRTYEQFF. The CDR3 region has the DNA TGCGCCAGCAGCTTGGAAGGTAGAACCTACGAGCAGTTCTTC.

Regarding this clonotype: It may be a read error: a sequence one base away is much more abundant. This chain connects TRBV18 to TRBJ2-5, with unresolved D. Trimming took 0 bases from V and 5 from J, leaving 10 bases between them. This CDR3 comprises 14 residues. CDR1 and CDR2 from the germline V gene are KGHSH and LQKENI. The CDR3 loop is CASSPPSRRETQYF. Here the CDR3 DNA reads TGTGCCAGCTCACCACCTTCCAGAAGGGAGACCCAGTACTTC.

This clonotype has at least ten counts. V gene TRBV5-4 combines with J gene TRBJ2-5; TRBD1 aligns across 7 bases. The trim removed 5 bases at V and 6 bases at J, leaving 13 bases unmatched. Germline V gene lookup returns CDR1 SGHNT and CDR2 YYREEE (reference sequence). This CDR3 is built from 15 residues. CDR3 DNA: TGTGCCAGCAGAATCGACAGGGAGATTTTGCAGACCCAGTACTTC. Translating gives CASRIDREILQTQYF.

The rearrangement joins TRBV10-3 to TRBJ2-7; D call uncertain. CDR1 and CDR2 from the germline V gene are ENHRY and SYGVKD. The CDR3 has 12 residues. V was pared by 11 bases and J by 2 bases, with 13 bases between. The CDR3 region is CAFGPSTYEQYF. In DNA, the CDR3 is TGTGCCTTCGGGCCGAGCACCTACGAGCAGTACTTC.

Note on this clonotype: The likely explanation is a read error, given a far larger clone one base away. J is TRBJ2-5 and V is TRBV6-5, with D perhaps assigned TRBD1 or TRBD2 (5 bases each). The CDR3 is 13 residues long. Trimming cost V 2 bases and J 4 bases, with 8 bases left between them. Germline assignment: CDR1 MNHEY and CDR2 SVGAGI. This chain's CDR3 is CASSYMRGETQYF. The CDR3 nucleotides are TGTGCCAGCAGTTACATGAGGGGAGAGACCCAGTACTTC.

At least ten counts were recorded for this clonotype. The chain is built from TRBV28 and TRBJ1-6; D may be TRBD1 (5 bases). The V end lost 7 bases, the J end lost 7 bases, and 14 bases lay between the germline ends. CDR1 MDHEN and CDR2 SYDVKM come from the germline V gene. This CDR3 has 14 amino acids. The CDR3 is CASTTGGMNSPLHF. The CDR3 DNA follows: TGTGCCAGCACTACCGGGGGGATGAATTCACCCCTCCACTTT.

About this clonotype itself: One base separates it from a far larger clone, so it is likely a read error. The rearrangement uses TRBV4-1 and TRBJ2-5; 9 positions match TRBD2. CDR3 length equals 16 residues. Germline V gene sequence: CDR1 MGHRA, CDR2 YSYEKL. Here the CDR3 DNA reads TGTGCCAACAGCCCGACTAGCGGTCAGTACCAAGAGACCCAGTACTTC. This encodes CANSPTSGQYQETQYF.

As to this clonotype: A single base separates this from a much larger clone, so it may be a read error. Without the conserved terminal phenylalanine or tryptophan, this CDR3 likely stems from a read error. J is TRBJ1-2 and V is TRBV7-6; 7 positions match TRBD1. The CDR3 has 16 amino acids. CDR1 is SGHVS and CDR2 is FNYEAQ in the germline V gene. Trimming removed 5 bases from V and 4 bases from J; junction bases left unmatched: 13. CDR3 amino acids: CASSRGTAPLIYGYTL. In DNA, the CDR3 is TGTGCCAGCAGCCGAGGGACAGCCCCACTCATCTATGGCTACACCTTG.

This clonotype was counted at least ten times. The chain is built from TRBV5-1 and TRBJ2-3, with 15 bases that match TRBD2. After removal of 4 bases from V and 6 bases from J, the junction contained 6 bases not matched to a gene. Germline lookup yields CDR1 SGHRS and CDR2 YFSETQ. The CDR3 sequence is 16 residues long. CDR3 residues: CASSPGLAGGGDTQYF. DNA of the CDR3: TGCGCCAGCAGCCCGGGACTAGCGGGAGGCGGGGATACGCAGTATTTT. The variable domain in full, with the rest retrieved from reference TRBV5-1 and TRBJ2-3, is KAGVTQTPRYLIKTRGQQVTLSCSPISGHRSVSWYQQTPGQGLQFLFEYFSETQRNKGNFPGRFSGRQFSNSRSEMNVSTLELGDSALYLCASSPGLAGGGDTQYFGPGTRLTVL.

Comment on this clonotype: A far bigger clonotype differs at one base, so this is likely a read error. The CDR3 ends on some other residue instead of the conserved phenylalanine or tryptophan, so this is likely a read error. CDR3 loop: CASSGSSGGNTQYV. CDR3 sequence (DNA): TGTGCCAGCAGTGGAAGTAGCGGGGGGAATACGCAGTATGTT. This chain links TRBV2 with TRBJ1-1; 10 bases map to TRBD2. With the DNA end fitting TRBJ2-3 better, the J assignment may be wrong. CDR3 length equals 14 residues. Germline lookup yields CDR1 SNHLY and CDR2 FYNNEI.

Many counts were recorded for this clonotype. The chain couples TRBV29-1 to TRBJ2-1; possible D gene TRBD2, 6 bases. Germline V gene data show CDR1 as SQVTM and CDR2 as ANQGSEA. V was cut by 4 bases and J by 8 bases, with 15 bases left in between. The CDR3 has 13 amino acids. CDR3 region: CSVGEASPHEQFF. CDR3 sequence (DNA): TGCAGCGTTGGGGAGGCCAGTCCCCATGAGCAGTTCTTC.